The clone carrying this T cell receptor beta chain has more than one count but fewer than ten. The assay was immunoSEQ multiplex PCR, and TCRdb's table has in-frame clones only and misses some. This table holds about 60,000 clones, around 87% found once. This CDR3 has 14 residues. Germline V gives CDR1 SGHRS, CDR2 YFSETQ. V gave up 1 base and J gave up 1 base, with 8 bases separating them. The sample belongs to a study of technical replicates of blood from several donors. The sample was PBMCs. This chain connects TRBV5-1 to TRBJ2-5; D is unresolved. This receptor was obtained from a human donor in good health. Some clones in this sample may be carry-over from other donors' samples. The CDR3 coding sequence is TGCGCCAGCAGCTTGAAAGACTCCCAAGAGACCCAGTACTTC. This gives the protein CASSLKDSQETQYF.